This TCR beta chain appears in the sequencing data of a study of T-cell reconstitution after alpha-beta-depleted transplantation in children. Notes on the study in general: After one year, T-cell counts and TCRbeta diversity mostly came from new T cells. It was reported that alpha-beta T cells came from several hundred expanded graft clones (about two months after transplant).

On this clonotype: Its antigen is as yet unknown.

Unique molecular identifiers were incorporated into the prepared TCRbeta library. TCRdb analysed the PCR reads with MiXCR anew, one entry per CDR3 protein. The sample consists of hundreds of thousands of distinct CDR3 sequences, 13% of them appearing once. Trimming removed 4 bases from V and 8 bases from J; junction bases left unmatched: 13. CDR1 is SQVTM, CDR2 ANQGSEA, per germline. The CDR3 extends over 16 amino acids. This TCR was recovered from a male patient younger than 18 who had a stem cell transplant for acute myeloid leukemia, so the T cells may come from the graft donor. J is TRBJ2-1 and V is TRBV29-1; 11 bases line up with TRBD2. The specimen comprised PBMCs, mostly from graft donor cells, sampled 360 days after TCRalphabeta/CD19-depleted stem cell transplant. This CDR3 reads CSVASLAGGGKHEQFF. The CDR3 DNA sequence: TGCAGCGTTGCAAGTCTAGCGGGAGGAGGGAAGCATGAGCAGTTCTTC.